These 11 T cell receptor beta chains were sequenced from one sample in a study of T-cell reconstitution after alpha-beta-depleted transplantation in children. Unique molecular identifiers tagged the TCRbeta library. TCRdb passed the PCR reads through MiXCR, listing each CDR3 protein once. The sample records around 300,000 distinct CDR3 sequences, approximately 23% being singletons. Here the sequenced sample was PBMCs, mostly from graft donor cells, taken 180 days after TCRalphabeta/CD19-depleted stem cell transplant. The receptors were gathered from a male patient younger than 18 who had a stem cell transplant for acute lymphoblastic leukemia, so the T cells may come from the graft donor.

A few counts support this clonotype. V is TRBV29-1 and J is TRBJ1-2; no firm D call. The germline V gene encodes CDR1 SQVTM and CDR2 ANQGSEA. V gave up 4 bases and J gave up 8 bases, with 14 bases separating them. CDR3 size: 12 residues. In nucleotides, the CDR3 is TGCAGCGTTGTAGGTTCATTAGGGGGCTACACCTTC. Its protein is CSVVGSLGGYTF.

The sample holds a few counts of this clonotype. CDR3 nucleotides: TGTGCCAGCAGCGTAGAGGGGGCCTCCTACGAGCAGTACTTC. Residues: CASSVEGASYEQYF. V usage is TRBV9 and J usage is TRBJ2-7, with 7 bases fitting TRBD1. The CDR3 extends over 14 amino acids. V gave up 0 bases and J gave up 0 bases; unmatched junction bases: 0. CDR1 and CDR2 from the germline V gene are SGDLS and YYNGEE. Filled out from reference TRBV9 and TRBJ2-7, the complete variable domain reads DSGVTQTPKHLITATGQRVTLRCSPRSGDLSVYWYQQSLDQGLQFLIQYYNGEERAKGNILERFSAQQFPDLHSELNLSSLELGDSALYFCASSVEGASYEQYFGPGTRLTVT.

The CDR3 DNA follows: TGTGCCAGCAGCCGCATAACAGGGAACCTAGCCAAAAACATTCAGTACTTC. Translation gives CASSRITGNLAKNIQYF. The chain links TRBV3-1 to TRBJ2-4, with D perhaps TRBD1 (6 bases). V was cut by 4 bases and J by 0 bases, with 16 bases left in between. The CDR3 runs to 17 residues. CDR1 LGHDT and CDR2 YNNKEL come from the germline V gene (reference sequence).

The gene calls are TRBV4-1 and TRBJ2-3, with 12 bases identical to TRBD2. Unmatched junction bases numbered 2, after V lost 0 bases and J lost 4 bases. This CDR3 contains 16 residues. Germline lookup yields CDR1 MGHRA and CDR2 YSYEKL. The chain's CDR3 is CASSQEGLAGSDTQYF. The CDR3 nucleotides are TGCGCCAGCAGCCAAGAGGGACTAGCGGGTTCAGATACGCAGTATTTT.

V usage is TRBV9 and J usage is TRBJ2-7; D might be TRBD1 or TRBD2, each matching 5 bases. The CDR3 sequence is 15 residues long. CDR1 SGDLS and CDR2 YYNGEE come from the germline V gene. Deletions cut 4 bases from V and 0 bases from J, with 14 bases between. The CDR3 region is CASSREGESSYEQYF. CDR3 coding DNA: TGTGCCAGCAGCCGGGAAGGGGAGTCCTCCTACGAGCAGTACTTC. Combining the CDR3 with reference TRBV9 and TRBJ2-7 gives the whole variable domain DSGVTQTPKHLITATGQRVTLRCSPRSGDLSVYWYQQSLDQGLQFLIQYYNGEERAKGNILERFSAQQFPDLHSELNLSSLELGDSALYFCASSREGESSYEQYFGPGTRLTVT.

This rearrangement joins TRBV27 to TRBJ1-2; 7 nucleotides align to TRBD1. V gave up 5 bases and J gave up 0 bases; unmatched junction bases: 12. Looked up from germline, CDR1 is MNHEY and CDR2 is SMNVEV (reference sequence). The CDR3 is 17 residues long. CDR3 loop: CASSATGTEIANYGYTF. CDR3 nucleotides: TGTGCCAGCAGTGCCACCGGGACAGAGATTGCTAACTATGGCTACACCTTC.

The sample holds a few counts of this clonotype. The rearrangement links TRBV5-1 to TRBJ1-3; the match to TRBD1 covers 8 bases. The V gene's germline CDR1 is SGHRS and CDR2 YFSETQ. The CDR3 spans 17 residues. V lost 4 bases, J lost 2 bases, and 11 bases stayed unmatched. The CDR3 reads CASSPSTGVSTGNTIYF. Here the CDR3 DNA reads TGCGCCAGCAGCCCATCGACAGGGGTCTCTACTGGAAACACCATATATTTT.

This clonotype turned up a few times. The J gene is TRBJ2-5, the V gene TRBV5-1; TRBD1 is a possible D gene (6 bases). The CDR3 is 15 residues long. With 4 bases removed from V and 3 bases from J, the gap between germline ends came to 16 bases. Germline loops: CDR1 SGHRS, CDR2 YFSETQ. This chain's CDR3 is CASSTATGFEETQYF. The CDR3 coding sequence is TGCGCCAGCAGCACAGCTACAGGGTTTGAAGAGACCCAGTACTTC.

The V and J genes are TRBV6-1 and TRBJ2-5; TRBD1 is a possible D gene (5 bases). This CDR3 is 14 amino acids long. The V end lost 6 bases, the J end lost 3 bases, and 14 bases lay between the germline ends. The germline CDR1 and CDR2 sequences are MNHNS and SASEGT. CDR3 in DNA: TGTGCCAGCAGAGGGGTGGTAGTAAAAGAGACCCAGTACTTC. It encodes CASRGVVVKETQYF.

The CDR3 here is CSARDGPGGSFIPYQETQYF. The CDR3 DNA reads as TGCAGTGCTAGAGACGGCCCCGGGGGGTCCTTTATCCCGTACCAAGAGACCCAGTACTTC. This chain links TRBV20-1 with TRBJ2-5; 7 positions match TRBD2. Germline trimming cut 0 bases from V and 0 bases from J; bases unmatched to any gene: 19. Germline V lookup: CDR1 DFQATT, CDR2 SNEGSKA (reference sequence). This CDR3 contains 20 residues.

The chain employs TRBV19 and TRBJ2-4; TRBD2 matches at 7 bases. The CDR3 length is 13 residues. With 3 bases clipped from V and 12 bases from J, the junction kept 8 bases outside the gene matches. The germline gives CDR1 LNHDA, CDR2 SQIVND (reference sequence). CDR3 sequence: CASSISRRGDQYF. The CDR3 nucleotides read TGTGCCAGTAGTATCTCTAGACGGGGGGATCAGTACTTC.